The 26 T cell receptor beta chains below come from one sample, sequenced in a study of blood T cell repertoires in COVID-19. The repertoire was sequenced with immunoSEQ multiplex PCR; TCRdb's copy has only in-frame clones and lacks some. This repertoire shows approximately 470,000 clones, approximately 83% found once; its top ten account for 3.2%. Sequencing was performed on peripheral blood. All receptors derive from a human donor in a cohort sampled during active COVID-19.

V and J are TRBV19 and TRBJ1-5, with 10 bases matching TRBD1. The CDR3 length is 17 residues. With 3 bases clipped from V and 3 bases from J, the junction kept 8 bases outside the gene matches. Germline V gene data show CDR1 as LNHDA and CDR2 as SQIVND (reference sequence). CDR3 in amino acids: CASSMPPGQGNNQPQHF. In DNA form, the CDR3 reads TGTGCCAGTAGTATGCCCCCGGGACAGGGGAACAATCAGCCCCAGCATTTT.

The V and J genes are TRBV4-1 and TRBJ1-2; TRBD1 aligns across 8 bases. Germline V gene data show CDR1 as MGHRA and CDR2 as YSYEKL. This CDR3 is built from 16 residues. V shed 0 bases and J 1 base; nucleotides not matched to a gene: 4. CDR3 protein: CASSQESQGGNYGYTF. CDR3 sequence (DNA): TGCGCCAGCAGCCAAGAATCACAGGGGGGTAACTATGGCTACACCTTC.

The V gene is TRBV2, the J gene TRBJ1-1; D is unresolved. CDR3 length: 13 amino acids. In germline, CDR1 is SNHLY, CDR2 FYNNEI. V lost 4 bases to trimming and J lost 0 bases, with 6 bases between them. Here the CDR3 reads CASSASLNTEAFF. The CDR3 nucleotides are TGTGCCAGCAGTGCGAGTCTGAACACTGAAGCTTTCTTT.

The V call is TRBV2, the J call TRBJ1-1, with D possibly matching TRBD1 (5 bases). Per germline, CDR1 SNHLY and CDR2 FYNNEI. The CDR3 has 11 amino acids. CDR3 protein: CAITGGIEAFF. CDR3 coding DNA: TGTGCTATCACCGGGGGGATAGAAGCTTTCTTT. The full variable domain, its missing parts supplied by reference TRBV2 and TRBJ1-1, is EPEVTQTPSHQVTQMGQEVILRCVPISNHLYFYWYRQILGQKVEFLVSFYNNEISEKSEIFDDQFSVERPDGSNFTLKIRSTKLEDSAMYFCAITGGIEAFFGQGTRLTVV.

The J gene is TRBJ1-3, the V gene TRBV30; D gene unclear. The CDR3 extends over 15 amino acids. Germline V lookup: CDR1 GTSNPN, CDR2 SVGIG (reference sequence). Trimming cost V 4 bases and J 3 bases, with 16 bases left between them. The CDR3 region is CAWTQDPGVGNTIYF. In DNA, the CDR3 is TGTGCCTGGACCCAGGATCCCGGGGTTGGAAACACCATATATTTT.

The rearrangement links TRBV6-4 to TRBJ1-5, with D unclear. Trimming left V 0 bases short and J 0 bases short, with 12 bases between. Germline-derived CDR1 and CDR2 are MRHNA and SNTAGT. The CDR3 consists of 17 residues. This CDR3 is CASSDSILHASNQPQHF. The CDR3 DNA sequence: TGTGCCAGCAGTGACTCGATACTCCACGCTAGCAATCAGCCCCAGCATTTT.

The V gene is TRBV7-2, the J gene TRBJ2-7, with 9 bases matching TRBD1. The CDR3 is 13 amino acids. V was clipped by 5 bases and J by 6 bases; unmatched bases: 5. Germline V gene lookup returns CDR1 SGHTA and CDR2 FQGNSA. Here the CDR3 reads CASSQRTGAEQYF. In DNA form, the CDR3 reads TGTGCCAGCAGCCAACGGACAGGGGCCGAGCAGTACTTC. Combining the CDR3 with reference TRBV7-2 and TRBJ2-7 gives the whole variable domain GAGVSQSPSNKVTEKGKDVELRCDPISGHTALYWYRQSLGQGLEFLIYFQGNSAPDKSGLPSDRFSAERTGGSVSTLTIQRTQQEDSAVYLCASSQRTGAEQYFGPGTRLTVT.

The chain has TRBV5-1 and TRBJ1-2; D is possibly TRBD1 (6 bases). V lost 6 bases, J lost 10 bases, and 25 bases lay in between. Germline V gene data show CDR1 as SGHRS and CDR2 as YFSETQ. The CDR3 contains 15 residues. The CDR3 sequence is CASTSGGGPHQDYTF. Here the CDR3 DNA reads TGCGCCAGCACCTCGGGGGGGGGCCCCCATCAGGACTACACCTTC.

Regarding this clone: At one boundary the junction diverges from the germline segment, which might be a read error. The gene calls are TRBV7-2 and TRBJ2-7; TRBD2 might be the D (6 bases). The CDR3 length is 16 residues. Germline loops: CDR1 SGHTA, CDR2 FQGNSA. As DNA, the CDR3 is TGTGCCAGCAGCGTAGCTGTGGCGGGGACTTACGAAGGGCAGTACTTC. Translation: CASSVAVAGTYEGQYF.

The chain employs TRBV29-1 and TRBJ2-1, with 9 nucleotides matching TRBD1. The V and J ends lost 4 bases and 5 bases, in that order; junction bases with no gene match: 12. Germline-derived CDR1 and CDR2 are SQVTM and ANQGSEA. The CDR3 is 16 amino acids. CDR3 sequence reads: CSVAHLGQGVDNEQFF. CDR3 nucleotide sequence: TGCAGCGTTGCCCATCTGGGACAGGGCGTGGACAATGAGCAGTTCTTC.

The J gene is TRBJ2-5, the V gene TRBV28, with TRBD2 matching 8 bases. The germline CDR1 and CDR2 sequences are MDHEN and SYDVKM. CDR3 length: 16 amino acids. V lost 2 bases, J lost 4 bases, and 9 bases stayed unmatched. CDR3 bases: TGTGCCAGCAGTTTACTAAGCGGGAGTATCCCAGAGACCCAGTACTTC. Residues: CASSLLSGSIPETQYF.

The rearrangement links TRBV6-5 to TRBJ2-1; D is ambiguous. With 7 bases removed from V and 0 bases from J, the gap between germline ends came to 13 bases. Germline V gene lookup returns CDR1 MNHEY and CDR2 SVGAGI. The CDR3 is 15 residues long. CDR3 protein: CASKQTPSSYNEQFF. The CDR3 DNA reads as TGTGCCAGCAAACAGACACCGAGCTCCTACAATGAGCAGTTCTTC.

The J gene is TRBJ2-7, the V gene TRBV5-6, with 10 bases matching TRBD2. Germline CDR1 and CDR2: SGHDT and YYEEEE. J was trimmed by 1 base and V by 4 bases; bases with no gene match: 2. The CDR3 loop spans 14 amino acids. In DNA, the CDR3 is TGTGCCAGCAGCACGACTAGCGGGTCCTACGAGCAGTACTTC. This gives the protein CASSTTSGSYEQYF.

The chain uses TRBV3-1 (or the pseudogene TRBV3-2) and TRBJ1-1; possibly TRBD1 for D (5 bases). The V gene lost 1 base and the J gene lost 1 base, with 13 bases spanning the gap. CDR3 length equals 16 residues. CDR1 is LGHDT, CDR2 YNNKEL, per germline (reference sequence). CDR3 coding DNA: TGTGCCAGCAGCCAAGTACCGTCGGGGGGGAACACTGAAGCTTTCTTT. Translation gives CASSQVPSGGNTEAFF.

The chain has TRBV28 and TRBJ2-1, with 7 bases aligning to TRBD1. Trimming removed 5 bases from V and 6 bases from J; junction bases left unmatched: 13. Germline-derived CDR1 and CDR2 are MDHEN and SYDVKM. This CDR3 region has 16 residues. CDR3 sequence reads: CASSVKHRGVSNEQFF. CDR3 DNA: TGTGCCAGCAGTGTAAAACACAGGGGAGTAAGCAATGAGCAGTTCTTC.

The genes are TRBV19 and TRBJ1-1; D ambiguous. Trimming removed 7 bases at V and 2 bases at J, with 8 bases between. This CDR3 contains 12 residues. Germline V gene sequence: CDR1 LNHDA, CDR2 SQIVND (reference sequence). The CDR3 reads CASKELNTEAFF. For the CDR3, the DNA is TGTGCCAGTAAAGAGCTCAACACTGAAGCTTTCTTT. The full variable domain, in which reference TRBV19 and TRBJ1-1 provide the parts outside the CDR3, is DGGITQSPKYLFRKEGQNVTLSCEQNLNHDAMYWYRQDPGQGLRLIYYSQIVNDFQKGDIAEGYSVSREKKESFPLTVTSAQKNPTAFYLCASKELNTEAFFGQGTRLTVV.

V and J are TRBV7-2 and TRBJ2-5, with D possibly matching TRBD2 (5 bases). Trimming cost V 1 base and J 9 bases, with 15 bases left between them. The CDR3 has 14 amino acids. The germline CDR1 and CDR2 sequences are SGHTA and FQGNSA. The CDR3 sequence is CASSLGAAGMAQYF. The CDR3 region has the DNA TGTGCCAGCAGCTTAGGGGCCGCCGGGATGGCCCAGTACTTC.

The J gene is TRBJ2-3, the V gene TRBV19; the D gene is possibly TRBD2 (6 bases). There are 14 residues in the CDR3. The germline CDR1 and CDR2 sequences are LNHDA and SQIVND (reference sequence). The V gene lost 5 bases and the J gene lost 2 bases, with 11 bases spanning the gap. The CDR3 reads CASSYGRFTDTQYF. The CDR3 bases are TGTGCCAGTAGTTACGGGAGATTCACAGATACGCAGTATTTT. Using reference TRBV19 and TRBJ2-3 for the parts outside the CDR3, the full variable domain is DGGITQSPKYLFRKEGQNVTLSCEQNLNHDAMYWYRQDPGQGLRLIYYSQIVNDFQKGDIAEGYSVSREKKESFPLTVTSAQKNPTAFYLCASSYGRFTDTQYFGPGTRLTVL.

This clone appeared once. V usage is TRBV30 and J usage is TRBJ1-1; 8 bases map to TRBD1. This CDR3 comprises 15 residues. V lost 1 base to trimming and J lost 4 bases; unmatched junction nucleotides: 8. Germline assignment: CDR1 GTSNPN and CDR2 SVGIG (reference sequence). CDR3 loop: CAWSGSTGEGTEAFF. DNA for the CDR3: TGTGCCTGGAGTGGGTCGACAGGGGAAGGCACTGAAGCTTTCTTT.

The chain recombines TRBV30 with TRBJ2-1; tentative D call: TRBD2 (5 bases). The CDR3 runs to 16 residues. The germline V gene encodes CDR1 GTSNPN and CDR2 SVGIG (reference sequence). The V gene lost 0 bases and the J gene lost 0 bases, with 12 bases spanning the gap. The CDR3 spells CAWSVVGEPSYNEQFF. CDR3 nucleotide sequence: TGTGCCTGGAGTGTAGTCGGGGAACCCTCCTACAATGAGCAGTTCTTC. Full variable domain (outside the CDR3, taken from reference TRBV30 and TRBJ2-1): SQTIHQWPATLVQPVGSPLSLECTVEGTSNPNLYWYRQAAGRGLQLLFYSVGIGQISSEVPQNLSASRPQDRQFILSSKKLLLSDSGFYLCAWSVVGEPSYNEQFFGPGTRLTVL.

This chain uses TRBV9 with TRBJ2-1, with TRBD2 identical over 7 bases. This CDR3 is 14 amino acids long. Germline CDR1 reads SGDLS; CDR2 reads YYNGEE. The J segment lost 0 bases and the V segment lost 3 bases, leaving 0 bases of the junction unmatched. CDR3 region: CASSAGGSYNEQFF. The DNA of the CDR3 is TGTGCCAGCAGCGCGGGGGGCTCCTACAATGAGCAGTTCTTC.

The rearrangement uses TRBV9 and TRBJ1-1; tentative D call: TRBD1 (6 bases). V was clipped by 3 bases and J by 4 bases, with 13 bases between them. The length of the CDR3 is 14 residues. Germline V gives CDR1 SGDLS, CDR2 YYNGEE. This CDR3 reads CASSEEQGSTEAFF. DNA of the CDR3: TGTGCCAGCAGCGAGGAACAGGGTTCCACTGAAGCTTTCTTT.

The chain joins TRBV3-1 (or the pseudogene TRBV3-2) to TRBJ2-1, with a tentative D call TRBD2 (7 bases). The germline V and J ends were trimmed by 1 base and 1 base, with 11 bases remaining between them. Germline V gene sequence: CDR1 LGHDT, CDR2 YNNKEL (reference sequence). This CDR3 comprises 16 residues. The CDR3 DNA reads TGTGCCAGCAGCCAAGGGAGGGGGGGGTCCTACAATGAGCAGTTCTTC. Residues: CASSQGRGGSYNEQFF.

J is TRBJ1-2 and V is TRBV11-2; no definite D call. Germline-derived CDR1 and CDR2 are SGHAT and FQNNGV. V shed 1 base and J shed 4 bases, with 13 bases lying between them. This CDR3 comprises 15 residues. The CDR3 protein is CASSLGPGEAYGYTF. Written as DNA, the CDR3 is TGTGCCAGCAGCTTAGGTCCCGGGGAAGCCTATGGCTACACCTTC.

This clone turned up a few times. The gene calls are TRBV9 and TRBJ2-3; 9 nucleotides align to TRBD1. CDR3 length equals 16 residues. J was trimmed by 0 bases and V by 4 bases; bases with no gene match: 6. The germline CDR1 and CDR2 sequences are SGDLS and YYNGEE. The CDR3 DNA is TGTGCCAGCAGCCTTAGGACAGGGGAAAGCACAGATACGCAGTATTTT. It encodes CASSLRTGESTDTQYF.

This chain links TRBV7-3 with TRBJ2-3, with TRBD2 identical over 12 bases. Germline V CDR1 and CDR2: SGHTA, FQGTGA. V shed 5 bases and J 2 bases; nucleotides not matched to a gene: 2. This CDR3 spans 15 amino acids. The CDR3 sequence: CASSPSGRATDTQYF. In nucleotides, the CDR3 is TGTGCCAGCAGCCCTAGCGGGAGGGCCACAGATACGCAGTATTTT.